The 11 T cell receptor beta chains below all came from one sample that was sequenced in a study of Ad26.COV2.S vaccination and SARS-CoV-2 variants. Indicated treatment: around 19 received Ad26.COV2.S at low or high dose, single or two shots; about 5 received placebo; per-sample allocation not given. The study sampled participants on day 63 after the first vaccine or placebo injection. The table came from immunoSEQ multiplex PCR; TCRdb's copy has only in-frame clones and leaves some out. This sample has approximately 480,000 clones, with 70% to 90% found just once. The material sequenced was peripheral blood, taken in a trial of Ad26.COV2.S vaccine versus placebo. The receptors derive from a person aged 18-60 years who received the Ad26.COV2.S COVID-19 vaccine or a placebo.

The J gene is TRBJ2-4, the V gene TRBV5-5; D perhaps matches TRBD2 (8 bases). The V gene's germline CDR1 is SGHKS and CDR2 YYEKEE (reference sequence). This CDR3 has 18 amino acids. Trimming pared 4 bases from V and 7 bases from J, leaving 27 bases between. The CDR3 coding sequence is TGTGCCAGCAGCACTGGACAGGTGATGGGACTAGTAAGGAACATTCAGTACTTC. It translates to CASSTGQVMGLVRNIQYF. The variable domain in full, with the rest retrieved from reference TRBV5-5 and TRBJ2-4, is DAGVTQSPTHLIKTRGQQVTLRCSPISGHKSVSWYQQVLGQGPQFIFQYYEKEERGRGNFPDRFSARQFPNYSSELNVNALLLGDSALYLCASSTGQVMGLVRNIQYFGAGTRLSVL.

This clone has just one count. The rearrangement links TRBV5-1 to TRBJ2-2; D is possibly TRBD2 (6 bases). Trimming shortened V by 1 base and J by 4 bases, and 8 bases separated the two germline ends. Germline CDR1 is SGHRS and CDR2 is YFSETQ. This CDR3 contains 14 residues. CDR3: CASSLTSPTGELFF. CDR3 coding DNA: TGCGCCAGCAGCTTGACTAGCCCCACCGGGGAGCTGTTTTTT.

The CDR3 bases are TGTGCCACCACCCGAAGAGGGACTGCGAGCTCCTACGAGCAGTACTTC. Amino acids: CATTRRGTASSYEQYF. The chain has TRBV24-1 and TRBJ2-7; possibly TRBD2 for D (6 bases). The length of the CDR3 is 16 residues. Germline-derived CDR1 and CDR2 are KGHDR and SFDVKD. The ends were cut back, 8 bases at V and 0 bases at J, with 19 bases in the middle.

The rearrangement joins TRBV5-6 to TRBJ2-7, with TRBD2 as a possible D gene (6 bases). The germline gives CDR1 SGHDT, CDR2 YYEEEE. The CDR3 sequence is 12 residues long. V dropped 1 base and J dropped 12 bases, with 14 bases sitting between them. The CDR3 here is CASSLHAAGPYF. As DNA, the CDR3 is TGTGCCAGCAGCTTGCACGCAGCGGGTCCGTACTTC.

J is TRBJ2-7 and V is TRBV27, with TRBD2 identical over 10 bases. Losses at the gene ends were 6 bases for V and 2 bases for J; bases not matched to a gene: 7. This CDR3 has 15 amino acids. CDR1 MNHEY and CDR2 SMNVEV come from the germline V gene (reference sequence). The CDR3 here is CASRSSGTSAYEQYF. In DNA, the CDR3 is TGTGCCAGCAGGAGCTCCGGGACTAGCGCCTACGAGCAGTACTTC.

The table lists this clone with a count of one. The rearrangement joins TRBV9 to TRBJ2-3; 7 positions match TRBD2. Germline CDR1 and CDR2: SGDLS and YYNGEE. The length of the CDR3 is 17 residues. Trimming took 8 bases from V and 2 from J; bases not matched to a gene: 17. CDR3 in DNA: TGTGCCAGTGGAGGGAGGGACTCCTCGTGGGACACAGATACGCAGTATTTT. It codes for CASGGRDSSWDTDTQYF.

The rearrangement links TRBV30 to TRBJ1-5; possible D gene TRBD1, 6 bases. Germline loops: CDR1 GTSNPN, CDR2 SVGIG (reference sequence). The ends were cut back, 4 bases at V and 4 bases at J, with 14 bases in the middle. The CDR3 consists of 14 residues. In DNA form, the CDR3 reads TGTGCCTGGAAGCCGGCAGGGGAAAATCAGCCCCAGCATTTT. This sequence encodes CAWKPAGENQPQHF.

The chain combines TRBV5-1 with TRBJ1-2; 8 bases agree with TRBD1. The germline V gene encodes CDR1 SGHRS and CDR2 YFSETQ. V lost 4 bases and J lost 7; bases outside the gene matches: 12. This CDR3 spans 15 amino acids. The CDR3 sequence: CASSGTETGATGYTF. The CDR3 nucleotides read TGCGCCAGCAGCGGCACCGAGACAGGGGCTACTGGCTACACCTTC.

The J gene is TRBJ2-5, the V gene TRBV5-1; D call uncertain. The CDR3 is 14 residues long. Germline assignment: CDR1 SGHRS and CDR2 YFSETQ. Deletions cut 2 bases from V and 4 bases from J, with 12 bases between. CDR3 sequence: CASSFGGVLETQYF. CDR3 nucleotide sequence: TGCGCCAGCAGCTTTGGCGGCGTCTTAGAGACCCAGTACTTC.

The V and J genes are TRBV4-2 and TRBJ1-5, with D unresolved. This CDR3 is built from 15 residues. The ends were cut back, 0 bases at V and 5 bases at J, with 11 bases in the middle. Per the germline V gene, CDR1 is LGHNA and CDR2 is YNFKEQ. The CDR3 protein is CASSQETGTDQPQHF. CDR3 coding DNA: TGTGCCAGCAGCCAAGAGACGGGAACGGATCAGCCCCAGCATTTT.

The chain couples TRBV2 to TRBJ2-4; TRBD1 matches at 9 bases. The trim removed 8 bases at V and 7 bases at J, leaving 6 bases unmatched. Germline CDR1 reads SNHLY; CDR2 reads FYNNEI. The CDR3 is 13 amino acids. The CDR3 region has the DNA TGTGCCAGCCACCGGGACAGGGACAACATTCAGTACTTC. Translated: CASHRDRDNIQYF.